This T cell receptor (beta chain) comes out of a study of T cells in Graves' hyperthyroidism and ophthalmopathy. Authors of the study amplified TCR beta CDR3 regions from RNA transcripts. HTBI primers were used for first-round RT-PCR of the TCR CDR3. Via MiXCR, TCRdb re-called the multiplex PCR reads, giving one row per CDR3 protein. This table has 270,000 or so distinct CDR3 sequences, 25% to 30% appearing once. Blood from later-ophthalmopathy patients was taken at first hyperthyroidism diagnosis. This clonotype occurred many times. This CDR3 spans 15 amino acids. CDR1 is MNHNS and CDR2 is SASEGT in the germline V gene. The V segment lost 7 bases and the J segment 7 bases; nucleotides outside the gene matches: 12.

This sequence joins TRBV6-1 and TRBJ1-5; the match to TRBD1 covers 8 bases. Sequencing was carried out using blood. The receptor was derived from a man aged 35-49 years with Graves' hyperthyroidism that later progressed to Graves' ophthalmopathy. CDR3 region: CASKGDRLGRQPQHF. Here the CDR3 DNA reads TGTGCCAGCAAGGGGGACAGGCTTGGCCGACAGCCCCAGCATTTT.